This record concerns one T cell receptor beta chain sequence. The entry originates in a study of blood T cell repertoires in COVID-19. Across the study: Nucleic acid was either cDNA or gDNA, and it came from T cells, B-cell-depleted T cells, or PBMCs.

Germline CDR1 reads MGHRA; CDR2 reads YSYEKL. The CDR3 is 13 amino acids. Trimming took off 1 base at V and 6 bases at J, with 10 bases between the two ends. Original data processing: Amplification from reference gene primers served as the basis for estimated nucleated cell counts. Assay used: immunoSEQ multiplex PCR; TCRdb lists only in-frame clones, some missing. The DNA was the basis for D and trimming; V, J and clone size are from that table. This sample has about 170,000 clones, with around 85% found just once. Patients at the Seattle site were enrolled during active infection and followed longitudinally.

The sample taken for sequencing was peripheral blood. This chain joins TRBV4-1 and TRBJ2-7; D not certain. The receptor was derived from a woman over 75 with COVID-19, enrolled during active disease. The CDR3 DNA follows: TGCGCCAGCAGCCAAGCAGTCGCTTCCGAGCAGTACTTC. This codes for CASSQAVASEQYF.